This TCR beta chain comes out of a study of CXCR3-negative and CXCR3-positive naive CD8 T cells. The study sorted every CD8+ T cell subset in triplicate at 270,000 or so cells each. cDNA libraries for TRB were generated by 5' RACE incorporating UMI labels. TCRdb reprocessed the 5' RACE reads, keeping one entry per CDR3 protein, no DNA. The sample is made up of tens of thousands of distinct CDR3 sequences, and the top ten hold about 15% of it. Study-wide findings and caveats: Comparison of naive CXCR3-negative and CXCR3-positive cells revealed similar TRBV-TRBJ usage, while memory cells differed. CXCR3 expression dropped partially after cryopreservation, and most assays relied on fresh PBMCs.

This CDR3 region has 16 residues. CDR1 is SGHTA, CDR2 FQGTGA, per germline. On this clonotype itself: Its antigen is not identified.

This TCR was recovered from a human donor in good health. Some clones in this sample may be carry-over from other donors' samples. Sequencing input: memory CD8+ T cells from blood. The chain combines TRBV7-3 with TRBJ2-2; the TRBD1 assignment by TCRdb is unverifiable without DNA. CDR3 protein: CASSWVGQEGTGELFF.